This T cell receptor beta chain stems from a study of identical twins. Points from the study as a whole: Abundant beta clonotypes from cord blood had fewer insertions, unlike memory repertoires, which showed none.

Unique molecular identifiers were present on the cDNA, and a universal primer site came from template switching. TCRdb analysed the 5' RACE reads with MiXCR anew, one entry per CDR3 protein. The sample consists of roughly 500,000 distinct CDR3 sequences, 20% to 25% of them appearing once. Trimming removed 6 bases from V and 5 bases from J, with 10 bases in between. CDR3 size: 11 residues. CDR1 DFQATT and CDR2 SNEGSKA come from the germline V gene (reference sequence). Turning to this clonotype: What it recognizes is unknown.

The same specimen was also included in a second study, on T cells expressing NK-cell markers. That work contributes: These clonotypes additionally ranked first within the CD3+CD56-NKG2C+ fraction of a few donors. Clarity on HCMV specificity was lacking for the expanded NKG2C+ T cell clones.

The sequence was obtained from a woman under 30 in good health. The rearrangement uses TRBV20-1 and TRBJ2-5; D assignment may be TRBD1 or TRBD2 (5 bases each). The sample comprised CD4+ T cells sorted from blood. CDR3 sequence: CSAPEGETQYF. Written as DNA, the CDR3 is TGCAGTGCGCCCGAGGGGGAGACCCAGTACTTC.